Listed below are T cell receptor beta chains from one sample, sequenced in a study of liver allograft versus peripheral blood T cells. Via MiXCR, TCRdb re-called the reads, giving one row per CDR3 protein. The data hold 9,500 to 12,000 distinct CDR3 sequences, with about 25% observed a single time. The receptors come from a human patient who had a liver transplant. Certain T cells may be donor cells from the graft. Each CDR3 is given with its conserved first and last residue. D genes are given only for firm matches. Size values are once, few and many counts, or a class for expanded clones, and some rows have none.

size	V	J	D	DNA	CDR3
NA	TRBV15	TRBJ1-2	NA	TGTGCCACCACTTTTAGGGGGGACTATGGCTACACCTTC	CATTFRGDYGYTF
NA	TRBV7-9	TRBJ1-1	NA	TGTGCCAGCAGCTTCGGAGGGGTGCGTGACACTGAAGCTTTCTTT	CASSFGGVRDTEAFF
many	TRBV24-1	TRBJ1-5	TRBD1	TGTGCCACCAGTGATTCGTGGGACAGCCATCAGCCCCAGCATTTT	CATSDSWDSHQPQHF
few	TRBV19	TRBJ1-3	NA	TGTGCCAGTAGTATGGAGTCAGGAAACACCATATATTTT	CASSMESGNTIYF
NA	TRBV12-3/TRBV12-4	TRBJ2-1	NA	TGTGCCAGCACCGATCTAGCGTTATACAATGAGCAGTTCTTC	CASTDLALYNEQFF
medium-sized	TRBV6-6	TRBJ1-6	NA	TGTGCCAGCAGCCCGACCGGTGGGAGCAATTCACCCCTCCACTTT	CASSPTGGSNSPLHF
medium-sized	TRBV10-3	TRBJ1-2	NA	TGTGCCATCAGTGGGACAGTAGCGGCCTATGGCTACACCTTC	CAISGTVAAYGYTF
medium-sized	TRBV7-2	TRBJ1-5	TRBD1	TGTGCCAGCAGCAGCGGACAGGGGGCTAATCAGCCCCAGCATTTT	CASSSGQGANQPQHF
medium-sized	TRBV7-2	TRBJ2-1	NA	TGTGCCAGCAGCTTCCCGCGACAGCACAATGAGCAGTTCTTC	CASSFPRQHNEQFF
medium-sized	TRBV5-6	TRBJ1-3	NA	TGTGCCAGCAGCTCCCGGGATACGGTGGGAAACACCATATATTTT	CASSSRDTVGNTIYF
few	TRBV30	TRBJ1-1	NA	TGTGCCTGGAGTGTCTACGGGATTCGAAGTGAAGCTTTCTTT	CAWSVYGIRSEAFF
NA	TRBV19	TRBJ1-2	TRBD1	TGTGCCGGTAGCACGGGGACAGGGAGGATATGGATGCATGGCTACACCTTC	CAGSTGTGRIWMHGYTF
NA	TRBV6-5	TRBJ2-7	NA	TGTGCCAGCAGTTACGGAAAACTAGACTACGAGCAGTACTTC	CASSYGKLDYEQYF
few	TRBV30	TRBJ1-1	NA	TGTGCCTGGGACCGACAGCCGAACACTGAAGCTTTCTTT	CAWDRQPNTEAFF
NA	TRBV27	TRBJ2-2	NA	TGTGCCCTCACGGGAGTGGACACCGGGGAGCTGTTTTTT	CALTGVDTGELFF
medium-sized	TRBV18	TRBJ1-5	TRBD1	TGTGCCAGCTCACCGACAGGGTACAGCAATCAGCCCCAGCATTTT	CASSPTGYSNQPQHF
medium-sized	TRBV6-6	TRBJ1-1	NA	TGTGCCAGCAGAGGGAGGGAAACCCCTGAAGCTTTCTTT	CASRGRETPEAFF
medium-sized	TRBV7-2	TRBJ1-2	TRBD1	TGTGCCAGCAGCCTAGCCCCGGGACAGGTCTATGGCTACACCTTC	CASSLAPGQVYGYTF
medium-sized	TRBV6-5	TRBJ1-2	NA	TGTGCCAGCAGTTGGGGGCTCGACTATGGCTACACCTTC	CASSWGLDYGYTF
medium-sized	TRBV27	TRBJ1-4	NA	TGTGCCAGCAGTTCGACAGGCTTCATCCACACTAATGAAAAACTGTTTTTT	CASSSTGFIHTNEKLFF
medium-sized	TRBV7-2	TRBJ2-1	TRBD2	TGTGCCAGCAGCTTTCCGGGGGGCTACAATGAGCAGTTCTTC	CASSFPGGYNEQFF
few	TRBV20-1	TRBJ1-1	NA	TGCAGTGCTAGAGATCGTCGGGGTGGCACTGAAGCTTTCTTT	CSARDRRGGTEAFF
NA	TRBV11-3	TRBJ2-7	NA	TGTGCCAGCAGCTTAGATGGGCTAGCTTCGGCCGAGCAGTACTTC	CASSLDGLASAEQYF
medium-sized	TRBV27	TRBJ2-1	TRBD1	TGTGCCAGCAGTCGGGACAGGGGGCGCGACCTACCTCGGTTCTTC	CASSRDRGRDLPRFF
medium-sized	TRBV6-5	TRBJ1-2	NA	TGTGCCAGCAGTTACTCGCCGGTCGGGGGCGGCTACACCTTC	CASSYSPVGGGYTF
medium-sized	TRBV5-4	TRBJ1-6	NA	TGTGCCAGCAGCTCGGGGAAGATAGGGGGAGCAAATTCACCCCTCCACTTT	CASSSGKIGGANSPLHF
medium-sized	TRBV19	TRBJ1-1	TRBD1	TGTGCCAGTAGTATAGGACAGGGAAACACTGAAGCTTTCTTT	CASSIGQGNTEAFF
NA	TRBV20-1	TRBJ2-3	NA	TGCAGTGCTAGAGATACAACTTCCACAGATACGCAGTATTTT	CSARDTTSTDTQYF
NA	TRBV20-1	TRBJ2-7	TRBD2	TGCAGTGCTAGAGAAGGAAGCGGGGTTCGCGAGCAGTACTTC	CSAREGSGVREQYF
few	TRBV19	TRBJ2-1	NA	TGTGCCAGTAGTACCCAGCGGAACTACAATGAGCAGTTCTTC	CASSTQRNYNEQFF
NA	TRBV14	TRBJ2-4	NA	TGTGCCAGCAGCGAAAGGCAGGGCCTGGTCAAAAACATTCAGTACTTC	CASSERQGLVKNIQYF
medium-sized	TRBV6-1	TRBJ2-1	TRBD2	TGTGCCAGCAGTGAAGTATTCGGACTAGCGGGGGACCATGAGCAGTTCTTC	CASSEVFGLAGDHEQFF